This TCR beta chain was obtained from a study of cytomegalovirus exposure and HLA in healthy donors. Turning to this clone: Its specificity is not known.

V was trimmed by 8 bases and J by 1 base, leaving 11 bases between them. The V gene's germline CDR1 is MNHEY and CDR2 SMNVEV (reference sequence). The CDR3 consists of 13 residues. The PCR employed 60 Vbeta primers together with 13 Jbeta primers. The data were produced by immunoSEQ multiplex PCR, yet TCRdb's version contains in-frame clones alone and is incomplete. The sample comprises 150,000 or so clones, around 75% of which are singletons, and 1.5% to 2% rests with the top ten. Study results and limitations: Researchers reported in a later analysis that a missense DCLRE1C variant was tied to TCR beta V- and J-gene trimming.

V gene TRBV27 combines with J gene TRBJ1-2; unclear D gene. The sequenced material came from PBMCs. The origin of this receptor is a woman aged 18-29 years in good health and CMV-seronegative. CDR3 protein: CASSHGGNYGYTF. DNA for the CDR3: TGTGCCAGCTCCCACGGTGGTAACTATGGCTACACCTTC.